The 8 T cell receptor beta chains given below trace back to one sample, sequenced in a study of response to subunit inactivated influenza vaccine (dated 2018 in TCRdb). Library prep was done by RT-PCR. Reads for this sample came from an Illumina HiSeq 2500. TCRdb reprocessed the public reads (quality trimming at Q25 with fastp, clone calling with MiXCR) and kept in-frame beta chains. Identical CDR3 protein sequences are pooled into one entry, listed with their most common genes and DNA. The table for this sample lists hundreds of thousands of distinct CDR3 sequences; about 11% of them were counted only once. The biggest ten clones account for 9.5% to 13% of the sample. Sequencing used PBMCs from blood, obtained on the day of vaccination. These receptor sequences come from a man aged 45-65 years who received an inactivated influenza vaccine. Donor details come from another sample of the same person, matched by shared clones.

V is TRBV12-3 or TRBV12-4 and J is TRBJ2-2; unclear D gene. Between the trimmed V and J ends, which lost 6 bases and 5 bases, there was a span of 16 bases. The CDR3 has 15 residues. The CDR3 here is CASRLHRAGTGELFF. CDR3 DNA: TGTGCCAGCAGATTGCATAGGGCTGGTACCGGGGAGCTGTTTTTT.

This clonotype occurred many times. The V gene is TRBV11-2, the J gene TRBJ1-1; TRBD1 is a possible D gene (5 bases). V was pared by 5 bases and J by 0 bases, with 16 bases between. The CDR3 covers 16 residues. The germline V gene has CDR1 SGHAT and CDR2 FQNNGV. CDR3 region: CASSPNRRGMNTEAFF. CDR3 nucleotide sequence: TGTGCCAGCAGCCCAAACCGGAGGGGAATGAACACTGAAGCTTTCTTT.

This clonotype was detected only a few times. This chain links TRBV12-3 or TRBV12-4 with TRBJ2-1, with 11 positions matching TRBD2. The junction had 7 bases not matched to a gene; V was cut back by 6 bases and J by 9 bases. The CDR3 has 14 amino acids. CDR3 nucleotide sequence: TGTGCCAGCAGAATACAGACTAGCGGGGTTGAGCAGTTCTTC. This encodes CASRIQTSGVEQFF.

This rearrangement joins TRBV3-1 to TRBJ1-6; D uncertain. Germline V CDR1 and CDR2: LGHDT, YNNKEL (reference sequence). V lost 6 bases and J 3 bases, leaving 3 bases between the germline ends. The CDR3 loop spans 12 amino acids. CDR3: CASSGYNSPLHF. DNA of the CDR3: TGTGCCAGCAGTGGCTATAATTCACCCCTCCACTTT.

This chain links TRBV24-1 with TRBJ2-1; D is undetermined. Between the trimmed V and J ends, which lost 6 bases and 3 bases, there was a span of 2 bases. This CDR3 spans 11 amino acids. Germline V gives CDR1 KGHDR, CDR2 SFDVKD. The CDR3 here is CATSFYNEQFF. DNA of the CDR3: TGTGCCACCAGTTTCTACAATGAGCAGTTCTTC.

The chain employs TRBV18 and TRBJ2-1; no reliable D call. CDR1 is KGHSH and CDR2 is LQKENI in the germline V gene. The CDR3 length is 14 residues. The V end was cut by 2 bases, the J end by 4 bases, with 9 bases between. The chain's CDR3 is CASSPAGTYNEQFF. The CDR3 DNA follows: TGTGCCAGCTCACCAGCCGGAACTTACAATGAGCAGTTCTTC.

This clonotype was seen more than once but under ten times. The genes are TRBV11-2 and TRBJ2-2; 7 bases fit TRBD2. This CDR3 is built from 14 residues. The J segment lost 8 bases and the V segment lost 4 bases, leaving 7 bases of the junction unmatched. Germline-derived CDR1 and CDR2 are SGHAT and FQNNGV. The CDR3 here is CASSSLAVGGELFF. CDR3 nucleotides: TGTGCCAGCAGCTCCCTAGCGGTAGGAGGGGAGCTGTTTTTT. Full variable domain (rest looked up from reference TRBV11-2 and TRBJ2-2): EAGVAQSPRYKIIEKRQSVAFWCNPISGHATLYWYQQILGQGPKLLIQFQNNGVVDDSQLPKDRFSAERLKGVDSTLKIQPAKLEDSAVYLCASSSLAVGGELFFGEGSRLTVL.

The J gene is TRBJ2-1, the V gene TRBV19; 8 positions agree with TRBD1. This CDR3 is built from 15 residues. CDR1 is LNHDA, CDR2 SQIVND, per germline (reference sequence). Trimming removed 10 bases from V and 5 bases from J; junction bases left unmatched: 13. CDR3 DNA sequence: TGTGCCATCAGTAATTTGGGGACAGGAGACAATGAGCAGTTCTTC. This translates into CAISNLGTGDNEQFF.